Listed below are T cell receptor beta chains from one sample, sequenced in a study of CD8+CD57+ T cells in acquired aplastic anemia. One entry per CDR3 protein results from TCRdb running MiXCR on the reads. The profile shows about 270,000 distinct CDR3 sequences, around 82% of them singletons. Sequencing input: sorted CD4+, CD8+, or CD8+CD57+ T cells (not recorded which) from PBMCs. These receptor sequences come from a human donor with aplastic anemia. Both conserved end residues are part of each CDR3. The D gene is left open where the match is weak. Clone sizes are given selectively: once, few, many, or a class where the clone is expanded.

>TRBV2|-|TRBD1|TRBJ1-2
CASGSRDRGLEYGYTF
TGTGCCAGCGGGTCACGGGACAGGGGCTTGGAGTATGGCTACACCTTC
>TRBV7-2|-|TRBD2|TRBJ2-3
CASSLTSGRSGYAF
TGTGCCAGCAGCTTGACTAGCGGGAGGTCGGGATACGCATTT
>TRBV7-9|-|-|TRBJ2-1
CASSIASAGGDTQFF
TGTGCCAGCAGCATAGCGTCGGCAGGCGGAGATACGCAGTTCTTC
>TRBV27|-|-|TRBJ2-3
CASRPGARDPQYF
TGTGCCAGCAGACCCGGGGCCAGAGATCCGCAGTATTTT
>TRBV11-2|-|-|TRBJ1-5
CASSDASNKPQHF
TGTGCCAGCAGCGATGCGTCGAATAAGCCCCAGCATTTT
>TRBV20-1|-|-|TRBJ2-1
CSARDLLGVQQHEQFF
TGCAGTGCTAGAGATCTGCTGGGGGTACAGCAACATGAGCAGTTCTTC
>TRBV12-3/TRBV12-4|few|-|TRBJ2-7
CASSLEAGAARDEQYF
TGTGCCAGCAGTTTAGAGGCAGGGGCTGCTAGGGACGAGCAGTACTTC
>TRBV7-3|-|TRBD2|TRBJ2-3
CSRRFAGGPLTQYF
TGTTCCCGCAGGTTCGCGGGAGGTCCACTTACGCAGTATTTT
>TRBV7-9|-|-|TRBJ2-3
CASGFVRRDTLYF
TGTGCCAGCGGGTTCGTGCGCAGGGATACGCTGTATTTT
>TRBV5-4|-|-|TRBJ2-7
CASSFTRAGEVYEQYF
TGTGCCAGCAGCTTTACTAGGGCAGGGGAGGTCTACGAGCAGTACTTC
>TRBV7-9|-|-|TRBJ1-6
CASSLEEGGENEPLHF
TGTGCCAGCAGCTTGGAGGAGGGCGGGGAGAACGAACCCCTCCACTTT
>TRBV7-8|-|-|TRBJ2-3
CASSLAAGPNTKHF
TGTGCCAGCAGCTTAGCGGCAGGCCCTAATACCAAGCATTTT
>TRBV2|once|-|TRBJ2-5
CASGYGETQYF
TGTGCCAGCGGCTACGGGGAGACCCAGTACTTC
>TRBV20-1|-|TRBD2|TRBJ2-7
CSARGGGGVYEQYF
TGCAGTGCTAGAGGGGGGGGGGGGGTCTACGAGCAGTACTTC
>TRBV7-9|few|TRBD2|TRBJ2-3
CASSLAGSGGTDEF
TGTGCCAGCAGCTTAGCGGGAAGCGGGGGGACCGATGAGTTT
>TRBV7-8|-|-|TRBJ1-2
CASSLTGGPDSGYTF
TGTGCCAGCAGCTTGACGGGAGGCCCCGATTCTGGGTATACCTTC
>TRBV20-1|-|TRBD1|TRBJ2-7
CSASGTENEQYF
TGCAGTGCTTCCGGGACAGAAAACGAGCAGTACTTC
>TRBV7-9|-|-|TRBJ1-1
CASSLEGNNSPLHFF
TGTGCCAGCAGCTTGGAGGGTAATAATTCACCCCTCCACTTCTTT
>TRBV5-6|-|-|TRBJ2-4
CASSLERAQGGKNIQYF
TGTGCCAGCAGCTTGGAGAGGGCACAGGGTGGCAAAAACATTCAGTACTTC
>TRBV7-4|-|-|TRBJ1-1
CASSVVLGANTEAFF
TGTGCCAGCAGTGTGGTGTTGGGGGCGAACACTGAAGCTTTCTTT
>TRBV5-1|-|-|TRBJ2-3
CASSVSSGPDTQYF
TGTGCCAGCAGCGTATCCAGCGGTCCCGATACGCAGTATTTT
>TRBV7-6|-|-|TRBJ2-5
CASSLANGTTETKYF
TGTGCCAGCAGCTTAGCCAACGGGACAACAGAGACCAAGTACTTC
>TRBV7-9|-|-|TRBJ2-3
CASSLVRGELFFYF
TGTGCCAGCAGCTTAGTACGCGGGGAGCTGTTTTTTTATTTT
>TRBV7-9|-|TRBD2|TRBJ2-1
CASSPGLAYNEQCF
TGTGCCAGCAGCCCTGGACTAGCGTACAATGAGCAGTGCTTC
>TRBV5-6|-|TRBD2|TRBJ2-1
CASSLAGAGPTVMYNEQFF
TGTGCCAGCAGCTTAGCGGGAGCGGGCCCGACGGTGATGTACAATGAGCAGTTCTTC
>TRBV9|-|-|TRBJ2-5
CATSGRGEDEPQHF
TGTGCCACCAGCGGACGGGGAGAGGATGAGCCCCAGCACTTC
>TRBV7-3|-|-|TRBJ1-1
CASRSREAGANVLFF
TGTGCCAGCAGAAGTCGGGAAGCTGGGGCCAACGTCCTGTTCTTT
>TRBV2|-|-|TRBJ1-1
CASREGQFDPNTDTQF
TGTGCCAGCAGGGAAGGACAGTTTGACCCTAACACAGATACTCAGTTT
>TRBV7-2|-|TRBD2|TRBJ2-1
CASSHGGGSYNEQQFF
TGTGCCAGCAGCCACGGGGGGGGCTCCTACAATGAGCAGCAGTTCTTC
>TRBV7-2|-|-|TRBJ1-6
CASSLGGGGDTPPLHF
TGTGCCAGCAGCTTGGGGGGGGGCGGCGATACGCCACCTCTCCACTTT
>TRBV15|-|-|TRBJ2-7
CASSKVQGKDAQYF
TGTGCCAGCAGTAAAGTGCAGGGTAAAGACGCGCAGTACTTC
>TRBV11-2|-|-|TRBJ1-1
CASSEDLSSMPEHFF
TGCGCCAGCAGTGAAGATCTGAGCAGTATGCCTGAACATTTCTTT
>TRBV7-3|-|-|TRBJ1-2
CASRMERNGVVYGYTF
TGTGCCAGCAGAATGGAGAGGAACGGCGTCGTATATGGCTACACCTTC
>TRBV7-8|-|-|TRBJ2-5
CASSSSGGGETQYF
TGTGCCAGTAGTTCTTCCGGGGGCGGGGAGACCCAGTACTTC
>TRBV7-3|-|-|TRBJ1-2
CASRLKGNADYDYTF
TGTGCCAGCAGATTGAAAGGCAACGCCGACTATGACTACACCTTC
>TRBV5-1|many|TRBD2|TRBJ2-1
CASSSSGRANEQFF
TGCGCCAGCAGCTCTAGCGGGAGGGCGAATGAGCAGTTCTTC
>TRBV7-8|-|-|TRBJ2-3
CASRFGGAAAPQF
TGTGCCAGCAGGTTCGGGGGAGCAGCTGCGCCGCAGTTT
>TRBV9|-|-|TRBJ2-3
CASSVTGPCAEQQYF
TGTGCCAGCAGCGTGACAGGCCCGTGCGCTGAGCAGCAGTATTTT
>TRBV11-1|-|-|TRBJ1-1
CASSLRTTGNTEAFF
TGTGCCAGCAGCTTGAGGACAACAGGGAACACTGAAGCTTTCTTT
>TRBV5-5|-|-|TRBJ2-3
CASSVPLCTQYF
TGTGCCAGCAGCGTCCCATTGTGTACGCAGTATTTT
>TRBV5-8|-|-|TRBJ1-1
CASSSVQGLVDTEAFF
TGTGCCAGCAGCTCGGTGCAGGGCCTTGTGGACACTGAAGCTTTCTTT